This T cell receptor (beta chain) derives from a study of blood T cell repertoires in COVID-19. Study-level information: COVID-19 samples from acute and convalescent phases originated in the United States, Italy and Spain. The analysed material was cDNA or gDNA that came from T cells, B-cell-depleted T cells, or PBMCs.

Per the original data handling: Estimates of nucleated cell counts were drawn from the amplification of reference gene primers. Sequencing was performed with immunoSEQ multiplex PCR; in TCRdb, only in-frame clones are kept and a portion is missing. V and J calls and clone size come straight from that table; D and trimming were deduced from the DNA. Here the sample spans approximately 81,000 clones, more than 75% being singletons. Germline CDR1 is KGHDR and CDR2 is SFDVKD. The CDR3 is made up of 16 amino acids. V trimming: 4 bases; J trimming: 5 bases; junction bases outside the gene matches: 10. The chain employs TRBV24-1 and TRBJ2-3, with 8 bases aligning to TRBD2. The sequencing input was peripheral blood. This receptor was identified in a human donor in a cohort sampled during active COVID-19. The CDR3 DNA reads as TGTGCCACCAGTGACCCCCGGGGGGGCGGTGGAGATACGCAGTATTTT. Its protein product is CATSDPRGGGGDTQYF.